Below, one TCR beta chain is given with its context. The antigen it recognizes is unknown. No qualities accompany the bases; no much larger clone lies one base away. The data are from a study of technical replicates of blood from a few donors (dated by TCRdb to the late 2010s). From the germline V gene, CDR1 is SGHRS and CDR2 is YFSETQ. Trimming removed 1 base from V and 4 bases from J, leaving 8 bases between the germline ends. There are 13 amino acids in the CDR3, from cysteine to phenylalanine inclusive. The kept DNA is CDR3 alone, 39 bases in frame from the first base. Library preparation employed the immunoSEQ multiplex PCR assay. TCRdb mirrors the immuneACCESS table, restricted to in-frame sequences. Some clones are absent from its copies; in checked studies, under half trace to an unresolved V gene, and the reason for the others is unknown. The sample includes approximately 49,000 clones, with about 94% observed a single time. 3.5% to 5% of the sample lies in the top ten.

The TCR was taken from a human donor in good health. Some clones in this sample may be carry-over from other donors' samples. Here the chain combines TRBV5-1 and TRBJ2-5; the D gene is perhaps TRBD1, from 5 matching bases. Specimen: PBMCs. The bases read TGCGCCAGCAGCTTGCCCAGGGCAGAGACCCAGTACTTC. The resulting protein is CASSLPRAETQYF. The full variable domain, completed from the reference TRBV5-1 and TRBJ2-5 proteins outside the CDR3, reads KAGVTQTPRYLIKTRGQQVTLSCSPISGHRSVSWYQQTPGQGLQFLFEYFSETQRNKGNFPGRFSGRQFSNSRSEMNVSTLELGDSALYLCASSLPRAETQYFGPGTRLLVL.